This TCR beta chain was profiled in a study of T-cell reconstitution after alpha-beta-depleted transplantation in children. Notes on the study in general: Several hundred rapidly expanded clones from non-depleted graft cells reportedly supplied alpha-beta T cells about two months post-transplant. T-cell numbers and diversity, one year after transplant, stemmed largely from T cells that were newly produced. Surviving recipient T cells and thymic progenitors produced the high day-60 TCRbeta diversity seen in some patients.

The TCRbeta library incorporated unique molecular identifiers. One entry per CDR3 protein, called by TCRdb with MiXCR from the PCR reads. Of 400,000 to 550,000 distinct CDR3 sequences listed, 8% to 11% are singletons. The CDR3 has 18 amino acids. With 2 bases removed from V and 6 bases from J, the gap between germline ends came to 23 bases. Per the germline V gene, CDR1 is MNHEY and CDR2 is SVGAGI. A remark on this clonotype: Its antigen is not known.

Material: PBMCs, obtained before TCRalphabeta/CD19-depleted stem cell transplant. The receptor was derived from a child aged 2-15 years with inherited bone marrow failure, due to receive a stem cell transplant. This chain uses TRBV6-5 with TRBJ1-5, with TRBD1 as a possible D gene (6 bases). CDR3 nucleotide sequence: TGTGCCAGCAGTTACCCCCCAGGGGTCCCCGTAGAGAGTCAGCCCCAGCATTTT. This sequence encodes CASSYPPGVPVESQPQHF.